What follows are 32 T cell receptor beta chains derived from one specimen sequenced in a study of vaccination and CD4 T cells after COVID-19 (dated 2022 in TCRdb). For these TCRs, the target antigens are not known. To prepare the library, PCR was applied. Data came from an Illumina iSeq 100. At the Johns Hopkins FTIC core, DNA from the cultured CD4+ T cells underwent TCR sequencing with the Oncomine TCR Beta short-read assay. Starting from the raw public reads, TCRdb applied fastp trimming at Q25, assembled clones with MiXCR and retained in-frame beta chains. Every entry covers one CDR3 protein and lists the most common genes and DNA from its rows. Across this sample there are about 5,700 distinct CDR3 sequences, with around 40% seen only once. 47% of the sample rests with the top ten. According to the study, the label for this sample's treatment or condition signals: 10-day PBMC culture with coronavirus spike peptide pools or control peptides (ViraFEST assay). CD4+ T cells from unexposed donors were collected before the COVID-19 pandemic (2011-2018).

The sequenced sample was CD4+ T cells from blood, cultured in vitro. The receptor set was obtained from a human donor in good health.

This sequence joins TRBV19 and TRBJ2-2, with D hard to call. Trimming removed 5 bases from V and 4 bases from J, with 11 bases in between. From germline, CDR1 is LNHDA and CDR2 SQIVND (reference sequence). The CDR3 totals 14 residues. The CDR3 DNA sequence: TGTGCCAGTAGTCTTTTCGAAGCCACCGGGGAGCTGTTTTTT. Protein sequence: CASSLFEATGELFF.

V and J are TRBV6-4 and TRBJ1-6; D is ambiguous. V was trimmed by 3 bases and J by 0 bases, leaving 15 bases between them. CDR3 length: 18 residues. Looked up from germline, CDR1 is MRHNA and CDR2 is SNTAGT. CDR3 loop: CASSEVNRASSYNSPLHF. The CDR3 DNA reads as TGTGCCAGCAGTGAGGTTAATAGGGCCAGCTCCTATAATTCACCCCTCCACTTT.

The gene calls are TRBV6-1 and TRBJ2-6, with 8 bases matching TRBD1. Unmatched junction bases numbered 5, after V lost 6 bases and J lost 1 base. This CDR3 is 16 amino acids long. Germline loops: CDR1 MNHNS, CDR2 SASEGT. The DNA of the CDR3 is TGTGCCAGCAGCGACAGGGGCTCGTCTGGGGCCAACGTCCTGACTTTC. It encodes CASSDRGSSGANVLTF.

This chain uses TRBV20-1 with TRBJ1-1, with D hard to call. Germline V lookup: CDR1 DFQATT, CDR2 SNEGSKA (reference sequence). The V and J ends lost 6 bases and 6 bases respectively, with 20 bases between them. This CDR3 region has 14 residues. In nucleotides, the CDR3 is TGCAGTGCCCCGGCGGGATCCCGGGCGGCTGAAGCTTTCTTT. Amino acid sequence: CSAPAGSRAAEAFF.

The V call is TRBV18, the J call TRBJ2-3; TRBD2 matches 12 bases. Germline V CDR1 and CDR2: KGHSH, LQKENI. V dropped 4 bases and J dropped 1; count of bases not matched to a gene: 6. There are 17 residues in the CDR3. The CDR3 DNA reads TGTGCCAGCTCACTCCGACTAGCGGGGGCGGGCACAGATACGCAGTATTTT. Its translation is CASSLRLAGAGTDTQYF.

This clonotype was recorded a few times. This rearrangement joins TRBV2 to TRBJ1-2; D is undetermined. The V end lost 5 bases, the J end lost 4 bases, and 8 bases lay between the germline ends. This CDR3 contains 12 residues. CDR1 is SNHLY, CDR2 FYNNEI, per germline. For the CDR3, the DNA is TGTGCCAGCAGTTCAGACCCCTATGGCTACACCTTC. Protein product: CASSSDPYGYTF. The full variable domain, with the rest looked up from reference TRBV2 and TRBJ1-2, is EPEVTQTPSHQVTQMGQEVILRCVPISNHLYFYWYRQILGQKVEFLVSFYNNEISEKSEIFDDQFSVERPDGSNFTLKIRSTKLEDSAMYFCASSSDPYGYTFGSGTRLTVV.

The chain carries TRBV4-2 and TRBJ1-3, with D unresolved. V lost 0 bases and J 4 bases, leaving 4 bases between the germline ends. Germline V gene sequence: CDR1 LGHNA, CDR2 YNFKEQ. The CDR3 is made up of 13 amino acids. The CDR3 region has the DNA TGTGCCAGCAGCCAAGATTCCGGAAACACCATATATTTT. Its translation is CASSQDSGNTIYF.

This clonotype was seen a handful of times. For the CDR3, the DNA is TGTGCCAGTAGCGAACGGGACAGGGGTGAACAGCCCCAGCATTTT. It yields the protein CASSERDRGEQPQHF. This chain connects TRBV19 to TRBJ1-5; TRBD1 aligns across 10 bases. Germline CDR1 is LNHDA and CDR2 is SQIVND (reference sequence). Trimming took 6 bases from V and 7 from J; bases not matched to a gene: 9. This CDR3 region has 15 residues.

The chain couples TRBV27 to TRBJ2-7; D gene unclear. V lost 5 bases and J 2 bases, leaving 13 bases between the germline ends. There are 14 residues in the CDR3. CDR1 MNHEY and CDR2 SMNVEV come from the germline V gene (reference sequence). The CDR3 loop reads CASSQSDKTYEQYF. CDR3 in DNA: TGTGCCAGCAGTCAGTCCGACAAGACCTACGAGCAGTACTTC.

Comments on this clonotype: The junction departs from germline at one end; a sequencing error may be responsible. This chain connects TRBV14 to TRBJ1-1; D is unclear. The CDR3 spans 10 residues. In germline, CDR1 is SGHDN, CDR2 FVKESK. CDR3 sequence (DNA): TGTGCCAGCAGCCAAGGGACTATGGTCTTT. Translation gives CASSQGTMVF.

The CDR3 reads CSARTGDPEAFF. The DNA for the CDR3 is TGCAGTGCTAGGACAGGGGACCCTGAAGCTTTCTTT. The chain employs TRBV20-1 and TRBJ1-1; 8 nucleotides align to TRBD1. Germline V gene sequence: CDR1 DFQATT, CDR2 SNEGSKA (reference sequence). V was pared by 3 bases and J by 6 bases, with 3 bases of the junction left unmatched. This CDR3 has 12 residues.

This clonotype has only a few counts. The genes are TRBV20-1 and TRBJ1-2; maybe TRBD1 (5 bases). Trimming left V 6 bases short and J 4 bases short, with 12 bases between. The CDR3 totals 12 residues. Germline CDR1 reads DFQATT; CDR2 reads SNEGSKA (reference sequence). CDR3 bases: TGCAGTGCCAGGGATCACATCTATGGCTACACCTTC. It specifies CSARDHIYGYTF.

The sample holds a few counts of this clonotype. The chain combines TRBV10-1 with TRBJ2-5; 10 bases are shared with TRBD2. V lost 4 bases and J lost 2; bases outside the gene matches: 10. The CDR3 has 17 residues. Germline lookup yields CDR1 WNHNN and CDR2 SYGVQD (reference sequence). The CDR3 DNA reads TGCGCCAGCAGTGGAGGTCGGGGTAGCGGGGGGCAAGAGACCCAGTACTTC. As protein: CASSGGRGSGGQETQYF.

The rearrangement links TRBV5-1 to TRBJ1-1; unclear D gene. Germline-derived CDR1 and CDR2 are SGHRS and YFSETQ. There are 12 residues in the CDR3. V was cut by 4 bases and J by 7 bases, with 11 bases left in between. For the CDR3, the DNA is TGCGCCAGCAGCGTAATTGGTGGTGAAGCTTTCTTT. Its protein product is CASSVIGGEAFF.

The V and J genes are TRBV20-1 and TRBJ1-3; D unclear. Germline V gene lookup returns CDR1 DFQATT and CDR2 SNEGSKA (reference sequence). The V end lost 3 bases, the J end lost 2 bases, and 14 bases lay between the germline ends. CDR3 length: 15 residues. This CDR3 is CSASSGVVAGNTIYF. CDR3 sequence (DNA): TGCAGTGCTAGTTCTGGGGTCGTAGCTGGAAACACCATATATTTT.

J is TRBJ2-3 and V is TRBV6-4, with TRBD2 matching 9 bases. Germline CDR1 reads MRHNA; CDR2 reads SNTAGT. With V trimmed by 4 bases and J by 2 bases, 7 bases remained unmatched. The CDR3 sequence is 16 residues long. CDR3 sequence (DNA): TGTGCCAGCAGTGCTGGTAGCGGGGGCGACACAGATACGCAGTATTTT. Its translation is CASSAGSGGDTDTQYF.

The V and J genes are TRBV10-3 and TRBJ2-5; 11 bases agree with TRBD2. V was pared by 3 bases and J by 5 bases, with 8 bases of the junction left unmatched. The CDR3 extends over 16 amino acids. Germline CDR1 is ENHRY and CDR2 is SYGVKD. CDR3 DNA sequence: TGTGCCATCAGTGAAGGTAGCGGGGGGGCCTATGAGACCCAGTACTTC. Translation gives CAISEGSGGAYETQYF.

The chain is built from TRBV19 and TRBJ2-7; 9 nucleotides agree with TRBD1. Germline loops: CDR1 LNHDA, CDR2 SQIVND (reference sequence). The junction had 8 bases not matched to a gene; V was cut back by 5 bases and J by 6 bases. This CDR3 has 14 residues. The CDR3 spells CASSLGTGRREQYF. The CDR3 DNA is TGTGCCAGTAGTCTCGGGACAGGGCGGCGCGAGCAGTACTTC.

This clonotype was seen more than once but under ten times. The chain's CDR3 is CSARGGPLNTGELFF. CDR3 coding DNA: TGCAGTGCTAGAGGGGGACCGCTGAACACCGGGGAGCTGTTTTTT. This chain connects TRBV20-1 to TRBJ2-2; D is possibly TRBD1 or TRBD2 (5 bases each). Trimming took 1 base from V and 1 from J, leaving 10 bases between them. This CDR3 region has 15 residues. Germline V gene sequence: CDR1 DFQATT, CDR2 SNEGSKA (reference sequence).

The chain has TRBV5-4 and TRBJ1-2; TRBD1 might be the D (5 bases). This CDR3 has 15 residues. Trimming pared 3 bases from V and 0 bases from J, leaving 12 bases between. Looked up from germline, CDR1 is SGHNT and CDR2 is YYREEE (reference sequence). The CDR3 coding sequence is TGTGCCAGCAGCTGGGGGGTACAGTCTAACTATGGCTACACCTTC. Protein sequence: CASSWGVQSNYGYTF.

The CDR3 bases are TGTGCCAGTAACGCGGGACAGGGGAGCAATCAGCCCCAGCATTTT. Amino acids: CASNAGQGSNQPQHF. The chain joins TRBV19 to TRBJ1-5; the match to TRBD1 covers 10 bases. Germline assignment: CDR1 LNHDA and CDR2 SQIVND (reference sequence). The length of the CDR3 is 15 residues. V dropped 7 bases and J dropped 1; count of bases not matched to a gene: 4.

J is TRBJ1-2 and V is TRBV6-5; the D gene is possibly TRBD1 (5 bases). CDR1 and CDR2 (germline): MNHEY, SVGAGI. The CDR3 runs 16 residues. The V end lost 0 bases, the J end lost 7 bases, and 18 bases lay between the germline ends. The CDR3 sequence is CASSYSRTGTPGGYTF. As DNA, the CDR3 is TGTGCCAGCAGTTACTCCCGAACGGGGACTCCCGGTGGCTACACCTTC.

This clonotype has only a few counts. This CDR3 is CASSESWADGDTQYF. The CDR3 nucleotides are TGCGCCAGCAGTGAGTCGTGGGCAGACGGAGATACGCAGTATTTT. The chain is built from TRBV10-1 and TRBJ2-3; no definite D call. Germline V gives CDR1 WNHNN, CDR2 SYGVQD (reference sequence). V shed 0 bases and J shed 5 bases, with 12 bases lying between them. The CDR3 covers 15 residues.

A few counts support this clonotype. The chain carries TRBV19 and TRBJ1-5; 10 nucleotides line up with TRBD1. The CDR3 is 15 residues long. The V and J ends lost 4 bases and 5 bases, in that order; junction bases with no gene match: 5. Germline CDR1 is LNHDA and CDR2 is SQIVND (reference sequence). The CDR3 protein is CASSKDRGADQPQHF. The CDR3, as DNA: TGTGCCAGTAGTAAGGACAGGGGGGCGGATCAGCCCCAGCATTTT.

V usage is TRBV24-1 and J usage is TRBJ2-1, with 8 bases aligning to TRBD1. Trimming at V came to 8 bases and at J to 6 bases, leaving 5 bases not matched to a gene. The V gene's germline CDR1 is KGHDR and CDR2 SFDVKD. The CDR3 is made up of 13 amino acids. The CDR3 coding sequence is TGTGCCACCAACGACAGGGGAGGCAATGAGCAGTTCTTC. Translated, it gives CATNDRGGNEQFF.

In nucleotides, the CDR3 is TGTGCCAGCAGCGTCGGTCTGGACAGAACCTACGAGCAGTACTTC. Amino acids: CASSVGLDRTYEQYF. V usage is TRBV9 and J usage is TRBJ2-7; D may be TRBD1 (6 bases). V was clipped by 2 bases and J by 2 bases, with 14 bases between them. Germline assignment: CDR1 SGDLS and CDR2 YYNGEE. This CDR3 is built from 15 residues.

This sequence joins TRBV7-3 and TRBJ1-1; D ambiguous. CDR1 SGHTA and CDR2 FQGTGA come from the germline V gene. This CDR3 comprises 16 residues. The ends were cut back, 2 bases at V and 6 bases at J, with 19 bases in the middle. CDR3 loop: CASSLQGVKNGAEAFF. The DNA for the CDR3 is TGTGCCAGCAGCTTACAAGGTGTCAAAAACGGGGCTGAAGCTTTCTTT.

The chain uses TRBV20-1 and TRBJ1-3, with D uncertain. The CDR3 totals 14 residues. The germline V gene has CDR1 DFQATT and CDR2 SNEGSKA (reference sequence). The V end was cut by 6 bases, the J end by 3 bases, with 15 bases between. CDR3 in DNA: TGCAGTGCCCTCGCCCCGATCAGTGGAAACACCATATATTTT. It translates to CSALAPISGNTIYF.

The chain is built from TRBV5-1 and TRBJ2-5; weak D call: TRBD1 (5 bases). Germline V gene sequence: CDR1 SGHRS, CDR2 YFSETQ. This CDR3 has 14 residues. The germline V and J ends were trimmed by 2 bases and 1 base, with 9 bases remaining between them. The CDR3 region has the DNA TGCGCCAGCAGCTTAATAGGGGTCCAAGAGACCCAGTACTTC. This codes for CASSLIGVQETQYF.

This clonotype appeared a single time. The gene calls are TRBV25-1 and TRBJ1-1, with 8 bases aligning to TRBD1. The CDR3 totals 15 residues. J was trimmed by 4 bases and V by 3 bases; bases with no gene match: 7. Per germline, CDR1 MGHDK and CDR2 SYGVNS. CDR3 sequence (DNA): TGTGCCAGCAGTGAGCCCGGACAGGGTGGCACTGAAGCTTTCTTT. It yields the protein CASSEPGQGGTEAFF.

V and J are TRBV7-2 and TRBJ2-3, with 9 bases fitting TRBD2. V shed 5 bases, J shed 7 bases, and the junction held 4 bases outside the gene matches. This CDR3 comprises 13 residues. The germline CDR1 and CDR2 sequences are SGHTA and FQGNSA. The CDR3 reads CASSGTSTNTQYF. DNA of the CDR3: TGTGCCAGCAGCGGGACTAGCACGAATACGCAGTATTTT.

V gene TRBV15 combines with J gene TRBJ2-2; D is unresolved. Deletions cut 5 bases from V and 0 bases from J, with 4 bases between. From germline, CDR1 is LNHNV and CDR2 YYDKDF (reference sequence). This CDR3 region has 13 residues. The CDR3 spells CATSYTNTGELFF. CDR3 in DNA: TGTGCCACCAGCTATACGAACACCGGGGAGCTGTTTTTT.